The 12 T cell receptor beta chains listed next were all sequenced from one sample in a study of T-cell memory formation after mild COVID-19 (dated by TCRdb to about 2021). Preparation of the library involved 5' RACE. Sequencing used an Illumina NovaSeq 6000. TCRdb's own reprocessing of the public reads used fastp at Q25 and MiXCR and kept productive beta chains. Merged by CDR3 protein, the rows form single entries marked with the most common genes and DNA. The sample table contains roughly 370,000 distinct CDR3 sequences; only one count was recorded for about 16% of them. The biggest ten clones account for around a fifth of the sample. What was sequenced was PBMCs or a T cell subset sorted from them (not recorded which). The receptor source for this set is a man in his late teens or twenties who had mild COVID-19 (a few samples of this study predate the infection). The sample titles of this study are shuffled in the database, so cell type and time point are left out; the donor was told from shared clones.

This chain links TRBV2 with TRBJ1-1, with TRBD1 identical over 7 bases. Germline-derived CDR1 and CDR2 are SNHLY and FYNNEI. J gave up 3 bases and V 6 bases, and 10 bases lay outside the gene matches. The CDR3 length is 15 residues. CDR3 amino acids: CASRSSTGSDTEAFF. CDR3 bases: TGTGCCAGCAGATCATCGACAGGGTCGGACACTGAAGCTTTCTTT.

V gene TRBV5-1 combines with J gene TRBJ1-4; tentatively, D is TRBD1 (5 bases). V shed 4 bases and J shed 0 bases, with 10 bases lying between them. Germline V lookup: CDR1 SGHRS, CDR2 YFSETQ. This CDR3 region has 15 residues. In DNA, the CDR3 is TGCGCCAGCAGCCAGGACATTTCAACTAATGAAAAACTGTTTTTT. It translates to CASSQDISTNEKLFF. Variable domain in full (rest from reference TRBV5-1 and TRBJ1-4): KAGVTQTPRYLIKTRGQQVTLSCSPISGHRSVSWYQQTPGQGLQFLFEYFSETQRNKGNFPGRFSGRQFSNSRSEMNVSTLELGDSALYLCASSQDISTNEKLFFGSGTQLSVL.

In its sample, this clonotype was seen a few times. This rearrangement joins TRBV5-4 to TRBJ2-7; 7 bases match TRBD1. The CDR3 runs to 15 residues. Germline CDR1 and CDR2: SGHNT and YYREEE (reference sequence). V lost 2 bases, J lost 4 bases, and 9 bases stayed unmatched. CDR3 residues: CASSFPGQLLYEQYF. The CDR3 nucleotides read TGTGCCAGCAGCTTTCCGGGACAGCTCCTATACGAGCAGTACTTC.

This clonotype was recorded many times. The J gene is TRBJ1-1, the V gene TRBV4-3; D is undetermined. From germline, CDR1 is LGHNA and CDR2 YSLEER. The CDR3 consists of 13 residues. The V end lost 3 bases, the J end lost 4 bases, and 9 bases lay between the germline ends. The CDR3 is CASSQWRATEAFF. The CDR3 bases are TGCGCCAGCAGCCAGTGGAGGGCCACTGAAGCTTTCTTT.

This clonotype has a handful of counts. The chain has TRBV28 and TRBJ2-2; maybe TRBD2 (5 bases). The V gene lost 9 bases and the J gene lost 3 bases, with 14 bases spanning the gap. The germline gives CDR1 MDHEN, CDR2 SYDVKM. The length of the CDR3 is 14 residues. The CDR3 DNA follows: TGTGCCAGTCGGTCCCCGGGGTACACCGGGGAGCTGTTTTTT. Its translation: CASRSPGYTGELFF.

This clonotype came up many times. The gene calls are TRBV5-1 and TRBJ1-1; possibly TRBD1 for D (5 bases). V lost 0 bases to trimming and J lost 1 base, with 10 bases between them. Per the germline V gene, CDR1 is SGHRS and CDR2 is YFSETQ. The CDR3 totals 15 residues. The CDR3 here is CASSLAPGSNTEAFF. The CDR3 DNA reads TGCGCCAGCAGCTTGGCCCCAGGGTCGAACACTGAAGCTTTCTTT.

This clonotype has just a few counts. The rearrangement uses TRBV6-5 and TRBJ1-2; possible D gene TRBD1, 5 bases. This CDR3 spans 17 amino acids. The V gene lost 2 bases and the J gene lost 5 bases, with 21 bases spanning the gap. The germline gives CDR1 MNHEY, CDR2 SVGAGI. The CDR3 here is CASSYTVGRGSPYGYTF. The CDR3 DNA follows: TGTGCCAGCAGTTACACCGTAGGACGGGGGTCACCATATGGCTACACCTTC.

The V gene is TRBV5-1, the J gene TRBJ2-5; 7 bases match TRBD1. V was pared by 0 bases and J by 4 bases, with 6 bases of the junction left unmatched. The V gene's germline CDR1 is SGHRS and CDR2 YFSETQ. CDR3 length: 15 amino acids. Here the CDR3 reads CASSLAPDRPETQYF. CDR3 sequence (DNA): TGCGCCAGCAGCTTGGCCCCGGACAGGCCAGAGACCCAGTACTTC.

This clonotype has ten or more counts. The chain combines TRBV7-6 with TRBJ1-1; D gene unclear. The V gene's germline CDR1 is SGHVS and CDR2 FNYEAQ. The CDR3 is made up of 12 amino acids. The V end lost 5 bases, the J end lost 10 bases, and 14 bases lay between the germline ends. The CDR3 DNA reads TGTGCCAGCAGCCTCAGGCGGCTGGGAGCTTTCTTT. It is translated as CASSLRRLGAFF. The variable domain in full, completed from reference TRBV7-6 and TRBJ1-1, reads GAGVSQSPRYKVTKRGQDVALRCDPISGHVSLYWYRQALGQGPEFLTYFNYEAQQDKSGLPNDRFSAERPEGSISTLTIQRTEQRDSAMYRCASSLRRLGAFFGQGTRLTVV.

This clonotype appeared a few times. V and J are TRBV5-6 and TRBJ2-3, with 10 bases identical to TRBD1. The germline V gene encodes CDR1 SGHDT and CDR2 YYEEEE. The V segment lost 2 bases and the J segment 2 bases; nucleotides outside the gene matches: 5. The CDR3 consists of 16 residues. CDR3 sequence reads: CASSLVGQGVTDTQYF. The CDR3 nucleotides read TGTGCCAGCAGCTTAGTTGGACAGGGGGTCACAGATACGCAGTATTTT.

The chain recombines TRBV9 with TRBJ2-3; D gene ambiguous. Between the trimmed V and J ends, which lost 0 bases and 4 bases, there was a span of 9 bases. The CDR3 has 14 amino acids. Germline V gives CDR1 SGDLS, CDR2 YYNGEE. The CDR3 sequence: CASSVGRIPDTQYF. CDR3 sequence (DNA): TGTGCCAGCAGCGTAGGCAGAATCCCAGATACGCAGTATTTT.

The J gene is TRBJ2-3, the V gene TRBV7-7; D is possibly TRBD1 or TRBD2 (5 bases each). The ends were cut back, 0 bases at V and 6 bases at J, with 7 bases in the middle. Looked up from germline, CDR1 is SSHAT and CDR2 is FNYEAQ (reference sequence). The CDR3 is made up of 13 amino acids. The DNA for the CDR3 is TGTGCCAGCAGCTTAGCTGAGGGGGATACGCAGTATTTT. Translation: CASSLAEGDTQYF.